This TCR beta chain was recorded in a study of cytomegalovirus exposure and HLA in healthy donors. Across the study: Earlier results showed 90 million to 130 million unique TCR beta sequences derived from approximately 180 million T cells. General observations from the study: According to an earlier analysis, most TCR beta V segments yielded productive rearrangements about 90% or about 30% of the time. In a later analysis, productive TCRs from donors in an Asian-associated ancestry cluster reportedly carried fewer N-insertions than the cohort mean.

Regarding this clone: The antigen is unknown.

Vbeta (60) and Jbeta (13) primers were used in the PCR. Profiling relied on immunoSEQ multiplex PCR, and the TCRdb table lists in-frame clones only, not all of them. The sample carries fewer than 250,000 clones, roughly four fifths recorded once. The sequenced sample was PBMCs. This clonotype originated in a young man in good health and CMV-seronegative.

The CDR3 region has the DNA TGCGCCAGCAGCCCGACAGGGAGCACAGATACGCAGTATTTT. Its protein is CASSPTGSTDTQYF. The gene calls are TRBV10-2 and TRBJ2-3; 7 nucleotides align to TRBD1. Germline CDR1 WSHSY, CDR2 SAAADI. The V gene end was trimmed by 6 bases and the J gene end by 0 bases; junction bases not matched to a gene: 3. This CDR3 has 14 amino acids.